The TCR beta chain under discussion was sequenced for a study of cytomegalovirus exposure and HLA in healthy donors. A word on this clone: Its target is unknown.

The CDR3 covers 15 residues. Germline loops: CDR1 SGHNT, CDR2 YENEEA. V dropped 0 bases and J dropped 6; count of bases not matched to a gene: 5. The PCR was carried out with 60 Vbeta primers and 13 Jbeta primers. Sequenced by immunoSEQ multiplex PCR; TCRdb stores in-frame clones only, minus some. The table has approximately 100,000 clones, approximately 80% seen once. The donors, nominally healthy at sampling, likely had unrecorded immune exposures. Overall study findings and caveats: As immune exposure information, only CMV serostatus was available.

The source of this sequence is a female donor in good health and CMV-seropositive. This rearrangement joins TRBV11-3 to TRBJ2-7, with 10 bases fitting TRBD2. What was sequenced was PBMCs. The CDR3 sequence is CASSLDGLAGAEQYF. The CDR3 region has the DNA TGTGCCAGCAGCTTAGATGGGCTAGCGGGGGCCGAGCAGTACTTC.